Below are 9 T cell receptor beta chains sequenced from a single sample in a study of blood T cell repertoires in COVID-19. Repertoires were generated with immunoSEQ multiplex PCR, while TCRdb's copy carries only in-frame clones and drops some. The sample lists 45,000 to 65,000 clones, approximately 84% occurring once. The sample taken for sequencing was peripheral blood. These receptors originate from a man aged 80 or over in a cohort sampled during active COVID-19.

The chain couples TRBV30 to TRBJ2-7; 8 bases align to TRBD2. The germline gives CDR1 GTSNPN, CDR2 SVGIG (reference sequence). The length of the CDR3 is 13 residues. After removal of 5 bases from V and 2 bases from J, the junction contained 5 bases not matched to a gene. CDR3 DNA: TGTGCCTGGGGATTAGCGGGGACCTACGAGCAGTACTTC. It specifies CAWGLAGTYEQYF.

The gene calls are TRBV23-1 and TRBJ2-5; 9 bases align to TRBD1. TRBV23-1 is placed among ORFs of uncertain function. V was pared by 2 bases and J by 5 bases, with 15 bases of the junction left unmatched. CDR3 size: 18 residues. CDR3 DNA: TGCGCCAGCAGTCAACCTGATTTAATACAGGGGGCCTCTGAGACCCAGTACTTC. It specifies CASSQPDLIQGASETQYF.

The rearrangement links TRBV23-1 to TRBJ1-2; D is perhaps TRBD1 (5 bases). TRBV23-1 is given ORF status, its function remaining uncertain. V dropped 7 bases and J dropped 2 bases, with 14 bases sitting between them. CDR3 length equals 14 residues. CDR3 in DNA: TGCGCCAGCATACCAAGGACATCCAACTATGGCTACACCTTC. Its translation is CASIPRTSNYGYTF.

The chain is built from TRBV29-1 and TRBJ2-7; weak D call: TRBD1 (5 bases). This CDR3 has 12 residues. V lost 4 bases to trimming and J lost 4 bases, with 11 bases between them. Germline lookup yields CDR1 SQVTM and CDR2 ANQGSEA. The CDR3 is CSVAQGSYEQYF. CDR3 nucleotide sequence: TGCAGCGTTGCCCAGGGTTCGTACGAGCAGTACTTC.

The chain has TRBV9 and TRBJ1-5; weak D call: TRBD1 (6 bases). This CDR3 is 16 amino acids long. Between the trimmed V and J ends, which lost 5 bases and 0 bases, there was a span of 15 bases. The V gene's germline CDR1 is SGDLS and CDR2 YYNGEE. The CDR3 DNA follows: TGTGCCAGCAGTCAAGGGGGGGGCGATAGCAATCAGCCCCAGCATTTT. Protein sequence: CASSQGGGDSNQPQHF.

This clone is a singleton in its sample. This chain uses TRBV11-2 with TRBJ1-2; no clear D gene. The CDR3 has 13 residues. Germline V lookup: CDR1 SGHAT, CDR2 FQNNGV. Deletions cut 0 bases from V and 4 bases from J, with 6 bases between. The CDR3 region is CASSLEGSYGYTF. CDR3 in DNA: TGTGCCAGCAGCTTAGAGGGGAGCTATGGCTACACCTTC.

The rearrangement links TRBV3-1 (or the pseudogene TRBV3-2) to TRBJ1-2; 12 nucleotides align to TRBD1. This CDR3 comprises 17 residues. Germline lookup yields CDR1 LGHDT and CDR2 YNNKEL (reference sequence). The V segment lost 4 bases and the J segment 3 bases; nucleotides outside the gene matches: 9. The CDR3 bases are TGTGCCAGCAGCCCGGGGACAGGGGGCGATTCCGACTATGGCTACACCTTC. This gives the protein CASSPGTGGDSDYGYTF.

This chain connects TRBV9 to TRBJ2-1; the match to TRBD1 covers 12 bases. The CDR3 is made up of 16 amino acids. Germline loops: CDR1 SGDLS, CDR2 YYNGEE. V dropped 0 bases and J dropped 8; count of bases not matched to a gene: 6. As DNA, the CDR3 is TGTGCCAGCAGCGTAGGGTTCGGGACAGGGGGCCATGAGCAGTTCTTC. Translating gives CASSVGFGTGGHEQFF.

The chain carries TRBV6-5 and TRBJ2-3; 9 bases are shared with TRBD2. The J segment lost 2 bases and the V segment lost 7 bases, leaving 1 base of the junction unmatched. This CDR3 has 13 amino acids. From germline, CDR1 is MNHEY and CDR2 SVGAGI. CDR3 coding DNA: TGTGCCAGCAAGCGGGGGGCCACAGATACGCAGTATTTT. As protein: CASKRGATDTQYF.